This T cell receptor (beta chain) appears in the sequencing data of a study of CD8 T cells in ankylosing spondylitis. Study-wide results and caveats: Blood from ankylosing spondylitis patients appeared to carry a characteristic roughly eight-variant TCR beta motif.

Per germline, CDR1 MGHRA and CDR2 YSYEKL. The CDR3 extends over 17 amino acids. V lost 4 bases and J lost 2; bases outside the gene matches: 9. TCRdb re-derived calls from the 5' RACE reads in MiXCR, one entry per CDR3 protein. The sample shows roughly 180,000 distinct CDR3 sequences, over 10% of them seen only once. This clonotype has at least ten counts. Its specificity is not known. The sequencing input was blood, either unsorted or a sorted T cell fraction (not recorded which). The sequence came from a female donor with ankylosing spondylitis or in good health (not recorded which). V is TRBV4-1 and J is TRBJ2-3; 10 bases fit TRBD2. The CDR3 reads CASSPTPGLAHTDTQYF. CDR3 nucleotide sequence: TGCGCCAGCAGCCCGACTCCGGGACTAGCGCACACAGATACGCAGTATTTT.